Listed here are 21 T cell receptor beta chains from one sample, sequenced in a study of cytomegalovirus exposure and HLA in healthy donors (dated by TCRdb to 2016 to 2017). The library relied on the immunoSEQ multiplex PCR assay. A mixture of 60 forward primers for TCR Vbeta segments and 13 reverse primers for TCR Jbeta segments was used in the multiplex PCR. The clones in this table, taken by TCRdb from immuneACCESS, are in-frame only. Not every clone is retained; where verified, under half of the shortfall comes from an unresolved V gene, and the cause of the rest is unknown. In all, the sample holds approximately 150,000 clones, and around 86% of those were seen once. The ten largest clonotypes hold less than 2.5% of the sample. The sequenced material came from PBMCs. The receptor set was obtained from a male donor in good health and CMV-seronegative.

The chain links TRBV2 to TRBJ1-4; no firm D call. V was clipped by 8 bases and J by 0 bases, with 7 bases between them. CDR3 length equals 13 residues. Germline lookup yields CDR1 SNHLY and CDR2 FYNNEI. The CDR3 is CASQRATNEKLFF. CDR3 in DNA: TGTGCCAGCCAGCGGGCAACTAATGAAAAACTGTTTTTT. The variable domain in full, with the rest retrieved from reference TRBV2 and TRBJ1-4, is EPEVTQTPSHQVTQMGQEVILRCVPISNHLYFYWYRQILGQKVEFLVSFYNNEISEKSEIFDDQFSVERPDGSNFTLKIRSTKLEDSAMYFCASQRATNEKLFFGSGTQLSVL.

About this clone itself: Other DNA sequences within the sample encode an identical CDR3. The V and J genes are TRBV6-5 and TRBJ1-3; D is undetermined. The V gene lost 5 bases and the J gene lost 4 bases, with 6 bases spanning the gap. CDR1 and CDR2 from the germline V gene are MNHEY and SVGAGI. The CDR3 loop spans 12 amino acids. The CDR3 region is CASSPGGNTIYF. DNA for the CDR3: TGTGCCAGCAGTCCGGGGGGAAACACCATATATTTT.

J is TRBJ1-2 and V is TRBV4-1, with no clear D. With 2 bases removed from V and 8 bases from J, the gap between germline ends came to 15 bases. The CDR3 extends over 14 amino acids. Per germline, CDR1 MGHRA and CDR2 YSYEKL. CDR3 loop: CASSQSDAVYGYTF. As DNA, the CDR3 is TGCGCCAGCAGCCAAAGCGACGCTGTTTACGGCTACACCTTC.

The chain recombines TRBV5-1 with TRBJ2-5; D remains ambiguous. The CDR3 is made up of 13 amino acids. Germline V gene sequence: CDR1 SGHRS, CDR2 YFSETQ. The V and J ends lost 0 bases and 2 bases respectively, with 5 bases between them. CDR3 loop: CASSLVRQETQYF. The DNA for the CDR3 is TGCGCCAGCAGCTTGGTTAGACAAGAGACCCAGTACTTC.

The J gene is TRBJ1-6, the V gene TRBV2; D unresolved. Trimming shortened V by 4 bases and J by 5 bases, and 12 bases separated the two germline ends. The CDR3 is 15 residues long. Germline V lookup: CDR1 SNHLY, CDR2 FYNNEI. For the CDR3, the DNA is TGTGCCAGCAGTGCTCTAACAGTTGATAATTCACCCCTCCACTTT. Its protein product is CASSALTVDNSPLHF.

The chain links TRBV6-4 to TRBJ2-2; D gene ambiguous. V lost 0 bases and J lost 6, with 8 bases in between. CDR1 and CDR2 (germline): MRHNA, SNTAGT. The CDR3 consists of 14 residues. The CDR3 sequence: CASSDSHSSGELFF. CDR3 DNA sequence: TGTGCCAGCAGTGACTCGCATAGTTCCGGGGAGCTGTTTTTT.

The chain combines TRBV14 with TRBJ1-2; a weak D match, TRBD1 (6 bases). The CDR3 runs to 13 residues. Germline assignment: CDR1 SGHDN and CDR2 FVKESK. Trimming stripped 4 bases from V and 1 base from J, with 7 bases between. The CDR3 DNA reads as TGTGCCAGCAGCCGACAGGTTAACTATGGCTACACCTTC. Translation gives CASSRQVNYGYTF.

V is TRBV10-2 and J is TRBJ2-7, with 10 nucleotides matching TRBD2. The CDR3 has 12 amino acids. The V gene's germline CDR1 is WSHSY and CDR2 SAAADI. Trimming cost V 6 bases and J 5 bases; bases outside gene matches: 1. The CDR3: CASRAGGHEQYF. DNA of the CDR3: TGCGCCAGCAGAGCGGGGGGGCACGAGCAGTACTTC.

About this clone: A read error may produce the germline difference seen at one junction end. This rearrangement joins TRBV30 to TRBJ1-5; D perhaps matches TRBD1 (5 bases). The CDR3 length is 14 residues. The germline CDR1 and CDR2 sequences are GTSNPN and SVGIG (reference sequence). The CDR3 here is CVWSEGYSNQPQHF. The DNA of the CDR3 is TGTGTCTGGAGTGAGGGGTATAGCAATCAGCCCCAGCATTTT.

The chain employs TRBV5-5 and TRBJ1-6; 7 nucleotides line up with TRBD1. V was clipped by 5 bases and J by 6 bases; unmatched bases: 5. The CDR3 contains 14 residues. CDR1 is SGHKS, CDR2 YYEKEE, per germline (reference sequence). For the CDR3, the DNA is TGTGCCAGCAGTTCCGGGACAGCTAATTCACCCCTCCACTTT. It translates to CASSSGTANSPLHF. Filled out from reference TRBV5-5 and TRBJ1-6, the complete variable domain reads DAGVTQSPTHLIKTRGQQVTLRCSPISGHKSVSWYQQVLGQGPQFIFQYYEKEERGRGNFPDRFSARQFPNYSSELNVNALLLGDSALYLCASSSGTANSPLHFGNGTRLTVT.

This chain links TRBV29-1 with TRBJ2-7; D possibly corresponds to TRBD2 (6 bases). The CDR3 has 12 amino acids. V was clipped by 7 bases and J by 0 bases, with 10 bases between them. CDR1 is SQVTM, CDR2 ANQGSEA, per germline. Here the CDR3 DNA reads TGCAGCGCCTGGGGGGACTCCTACGAGCAGTACTTC. This sequence encodes CSAWGDSYEQYF.

The chain combines TRBV5-1 with TRBJ1-5; unclear D gene. There are 13 residues in the CDR3. The germline CDR1 and CDR2 sequences are SGHRS and YFSETQ. Trimming removed 4 bases at V and 3 bases at J, with 8 bases between. CDR3 DNA sequence: TGCGCCAGCAGCCGGACTTTCAATCAGCCCCAGCATTTT. Residues: CASSRTFNQPQHF.

This rearrangement joins TRBV14 to TRBJ2-5; D perhaps matches TRBD1 (6 bases). CDR1 is SGHDN and CDR2 is FVKESK in the germline V gene. The CDR3 is 17 residues long. V lost 1 base to trimming and J lost 0 bases, with 15 bases between them. In DNA, the CDR3 is TGTGCCAGCAGCCAAGTTGGTGGGGGCCCGAACCAAGAGACCCAGTACTTC. It specifies CASSQVGGGPNQETQYF.

The CDR3 nucleotides read TGTGCCAGCAGCTTATCAGGGGGAGCACGGAGATATAATTCACCCCTCCACTTT. It yields the protein CASSLSGGARRYNSPLHF. The V and J genes are TRBV7-9 and TRBJ1-6; 7 bases match TRBD1. The trim removed 2 bases at V and 4 bases at J, leaving 11 bases unmatched. The germline V gene encodes CDR1 SEHNR and CDR2 FQNEAQ (reference sequence). This CDR3 spans 18 amino acids.

V is TRBV29-1 and J is TRBJ1-2, with D perhaps TRBD1 (5 bases). The length of the CDR3 is 15 residues. Germline CDR1 and CDR2: SQVTM and ANQGSEA. V lost 0 bases to trimming and J lost 5 bases, with 16 bases between them. The chain's CDR3 is CSVEDAERQLYGYTF. The CDR3 DNA reads TGCAGCGTTGAAGATGCCGAGAGACAGCTTTATGGCTACACCTTC.

This CDR3 is CASRGAGTAYNEQFF. In nucleotides, the CDR3 is TGTGCCAGCAGGGGGGCCGGGACAGCCTACAATGAGCAGTTCTTC. The V and J genes are TRBV6-1 and TRBJ2-1, with 7 bases that match TRBD1. Germline V gives CDR1 MNHNS, CDR2 SASEGT. The CDR3 covers 15 residues. V lost 6 bases, J lost 2 bases, and 7 bases stayed unmatched.

The V and J genes are TRBV6-6 and TRBJ1-1; TRBD1 aligns across 9 bases. CDR1 MNHNY and CDR2 SVGAGI come from the germline V gene (reference sequence). Unmatched junction bases numbered 1, after V lost 2 bases and J lost 3 bases. This CDR3 comprises 14 residues. The CDR3 DNA reads TGTGCCAGCAGTTACCGGACAGGGGACACTGAAGCTTTCTTT. This translates into CASSYRTGDTEAFF.

This clone has more than one count but fewer than ten. The chain combines TRBV4-1 with TRBJ2-6, with D tentatively TRBD1 (6 bases). The germline V and J ends were trimmed by 4 bases and 4 bases, with 11 bases remaining between them. The CDR3 has 15 residues. Germline V gives CDR1 MGHRA, CDR2 YSYEKL. This CDR3 reads CASSLQGSGANVLTF. In DNA form, the CDR3 reads TGCGCCAGCAGCCTACAGGGCTCCGGGGCCAACGTCCTGACTTTC.

This chain joins TRBV19 and TRBJ2-5; possible D gene TRBD2, 5 bases. Germline values: CDR1 LNHDA, CDR2 SQIVND (reference sequence). The CDR3 covers 15 residues. The V end was cut by 0 bases, the J end by 7 bases, with 15 bases between. The CDR3 DNA follows: TGTGCCAGTAGTATAGATCACGGCGGCGAGGGGACCCAGTACTTC. As protein: CASSIDHGGEGTQYF.

In this sample, this clone turned up a few times. The rearrangement joins TRBV6-5 to TRBJ1-2; maybe TRBD1 (5 bases). Germline V CDR1 and CDR2: MNHEY, SVGAGI. This CDR3 has 12 amino acids. The germline V and J ends were trimmed by 4 bases and 3 bases, with 6 bases remaining between them. The CDR3 sequence is CASSWGDYGYTF. In DNA, the CDR3 is TGTGCCAGCAGTTGGGGGGACTATGGCTACACCTTC.

The rearrangement links TRBV11-2 to TRBJ1-1; TRBD1 aligns across 10 bases. This CDR3 has 17 residues. V shed 5 bases, J shed 0 bases, and the junction held 9 bases outside the gene matches. Germline V CDR1 and CDR2: SGHAT, FQNNGV. The CDR3 region is CASSTGTGASVNTEAFF. The CDR3 bases are TGTGCCAGCAGCACCGGGACAGGGGCTAGTGTGAACACTGAAGCTTTCTTT.